This TCR beta chain was sequenced in a study of metastatic and nonmetastatic thyroid tumors. Study details: A comparison of repertoires was made across blood and tumor or nodule tissue from malignant and benign thyroid patients. Whole-study results and caveats: Malignant thyroid tumors reportedly had TCR beta diversity that was significantly higher than in benign nodules, in blood and tumor.

Per the germline V gene, CDR1 is DFQATT and CDR2 is SNEGSKA (reference sequence). There are 13 residues in the CDR3. Using MiXCR, TCRdb re-called clones from the PCR reads. Among around 23,000 clones listed, about a quarter were seen once. Not a single patient had been given any form of treatment at any point before undergoing thyroid surgery. This clone is medium-sized by share. Its antigen is as yet unknown. The chain couples TRBV20-1 to TRBJ2-7; tentatively, D is TRBD1 (6 bases). Sequencing used blood. This TCR came from a female donor with papillary thyroid cancer or a benign thyroid nodule (not recorded which). Some clones in this sample may be carry-over from other donors' samples. The CDR3 is CSAQGPDWREQYF. CDR3 DNA: TGCAGCGCCCAGGGGCCGGATTGGCGCGAGCAGTACTTC.